The 30 T cell receptor beta chains reported below all come from one sample, sequenced in a study of human T cells and chemical hapten exposure. The time point is: patch test 2, 6 weeks after DPC sensitization. Treatment noted: therapeutic diphenylcyclopropenone sensitization with weekly scalp DPC. From the RACE reads, TCRdb called clonotypes with MiXCR, one entry per CDR3 protein. The sample has more than 70,000 distinct CDR3 sequences, 11% seen once; the top ten hold around 1.4%. Sample: whole blood, taken in connection with sensitization to the hapten diphenylcyclopropenone (DPC). The receptors were gathered from a man between 18 and 35 years old with alopecia areata. Some clones in this sample may be carry-over from other donors' samples.

This clonotype has just a few counts. This rearrangement joins TRBV9 to TRBJ1-2, with 7 bases fitting TRBD1. Germline assignment: CDR1 SGDLS and CDR2 YYNGEE. J gave up 6 bases and V 0 bases, and 11 bases lay outside the gene matches. The CDR3 runs 16 residues. The CDR3 spells CASSVDGRQGIDGYTF. In nucleotides, the CDR3 is TGTGCCAGCAGCGTAGATGGCCGACAGGGAATTGATGGCTACACCTTC.

The sample holds a few counts of this clonotype. This sequence joins TRBV4-3 and TRBJ1-6; a possible D gene is TRBD1 (5 bases). Trimming took 0 bases from V and 3 from J, leaving 12 bases between them. The CDR3 is 17 residues long. Per the germline V gene, CDR1 is LGHNA and CDR2 is YSLEER. The CDR3 DNA reads as TGCGCCAGCAGCCAAGATCTCCGGGGGTACTATAATTCACCCCTCCACTTT. Translation: CASSQDLRGYYNSPLHF.

This clonotype was found a few times. The chain links TRBV20-1 to TRBJ2-1; the match to TRBD1 covers 9 bases. The germline CDR1 and CDR2 sequences are DFQATT and SNEGSKA (reference sequence). This CDR3 is built from 12 residues. V trimming: 2 bases; J trimming: 10 bases; junction bases outside the gene matches: 3. The CDR3 here is CSARWDRAEQFF. In DNA, the CDR3 is TGCAGTGCTAGATGGGACAGGGCCGAGCAGTTCTTC.

This clonotype was detected ten times or more. The chain is built from TRBV7-6 and TRBJ2-2, with a weak D call TRBD2 (6 bases). The CDR3 totals 16 residues. V lost 5 bases to trimming and J lost 6 bases, with 19 bases between them. Germline V CDR1 and CDR2: SGHVS, FNYEAQ. CDR3 bases: TGTGCCAGCAGCCTCCTGCCCAGGGAGGTCGCCGGGGAGCTGTTTTTT. Amino acid sequence: CASSLLPREVAGELFF.

In this sample, this clonotype turned up a few times. The rearrangement uses TRBV9 and TRBJ1-1; no reliable D call. Trimming shortened V by 0 bases and J by 1 base, and 7 bases separated the two germline ends. The CDR3 contains 14 residues. Looked up from germline, CDR1 is SGDLS and CDR2 is YYNGEE. Here the CDR3 reads CASSVGSSNTEAFF. The CDR3 DNA is TGTGCCAGCAGCGTAGGGTCTTCGAACACTGAAGCTTTCTTT. The whole variable domain, filled in from reference TRBV9 and TRBJ1-1, reads DSGVTQTPKHLITATGQRVTLRCSPRSGDLSVYWYQQSLDQGLQFLIQYYNGEERAKGNILERFSAQQFPDLHSELNLSSLELGDSALYFCASSVGSSNTEAFFGQGTRLTVV.

This chain joins TRBV19 and TRBJ2-3; unclear D gene. Germline CDR1 LNHDA, CDR2 SQIVND (reference sequence). V dropped 2 bases and J dropped 3 bases, with 12 bases sitting between them. The CDR3 consists of 15 residues. The CDR3 DNA sequence: TGTGCCAGTAGTATATCCAGAGAACCGACAGATACGCAGTATTTT. This codes for CASSISREPTDTQYF.

The chain combines TRBV19 with TRBJ2-1; D may be TRBD1 (6 bases). Trimming removed 4 bases at V and 7 bases at J, with 11 bases between. CDR3 length: 13 residues. The germline V gene encodes CDR1 LNHDA and CDR2 SQIVND (reference sequence). The CDR3 nucleotides read TGTGCCAGTAGTAGGACAGTTTTGAATGAGCAGTTCTTC. Encoded protein: CASSRTVLNEQFF.

This clonotype turned up a few times. The chain uses TRBV7-3 and TRBJ1-1; tentative D call: TRBD1 (6 bases). In germline, CDR1 is SGHTA, CDR2 FQGTGA. This CDR3 is 13 amino acids long. Trimming took 3 bases from V and 7 from J, leaving 12 bases between them. The CDR3 reads CASSFDRYGEAFF. The CDR3 DNA reads as TGTGCCAGCAGCTTTGACAGGTACGGTGAAGCTTTCTTT.

This clonotype was counted between two and nine times. The rearrangement joins TRBV12-3 or TRBV12-4 to TRBJ1-1, with a weak D call TRBD1 (5 bases). Trimming removed 3 bases at V and 7 bases at J, with 15 bases between. CDR3 length: 14 residues. The CDR3 reads CASSLGTTGGEAFF. Written as DNA, the CDR3 is TGTGCCAGCAGTTTGGGGACCACGGGGGGTGAAGCTTTCTTT.

V gene TRBV25-1 combines with J gene TRBJ2-7; D not resolved. CDR3 length: 13 residues. The germline V gene has CDR1 MGHDK and CDR2 SYGVNS. The V end lost 3 bases, the J end lost 0 bases, and 6 bases lay between the germline ends. The CDR3 sequence: CASSDYNSYEQYF. The CDR3 region has the DNA TGTGCCAGCAGTGACTATAACTCCTACGAGCAGTACTTC.

This chain links TRBV7-2 with TRBJ1-2, with 10 bases identical to TRBD1. The J segment lost 8 bases and the V segment lost 5 bases, leaving 8 bases of the junction unmatched. CDR1 SGHTA and CDR2 FQGNSA come from the germline V gene. The CDR3 covers 14 residues. The CDR3 DNA reads as TGTGCCAGCAGCCCCGACAGGGGGCGCAGGGGCTACACCTTC. The encoded protein is CASSPDRGRRGYTF.

The chain joins TRBV7-2 to TRBJ2-7; D remains ambiguous. Per germline, CDR1 SGHTA and CDR2 FQGNSA. CDR3 length equals 16 residues. V lost 5 bases, J lost 0 bases, and 17 bases lay in between. In DNA, the CDR3 is TGTGCCAGCAGCCGTGTAGGGCAGCCTAGCTCCTACGAGCAGTACGTC. Its protein product is CASSRVGQPSSYEQYV.

The gene calls are TRBV4-3 and TRBJ2-5; D is possibly TRBD2 (5 bases). The CDR3 loop spans 17 amino acids. Trimming pared 0 bases from V and 4 bases from J, leaving 18 bases between. Germline CDR1 is LGHNA and CDR2 is YSLEER. The CDR3 loop reads CASSQDAPGNSAETQYF. As DNA, the CDR3 is TGCGCCAGCAGCCAAGATGCCCCGGGAAATAGCGCAGAGACCCAGTACTTC.

V gene TRBV29-1 combines with J gene TRBJ2-1; D possibly corresponds to TRBD2 (5 bases). Germline loops: CDR1 SQVTM, CDR2 ANQGSEA. V dropped 5 bases and J dropped 4 bases, with 12 bases sitting between them. The CDR3 sequence is 13 residues long. This CDR3 is CSVLDLGYNEQFF. The CDR3 nucleotides are TGCAGCGTTCTGGACTTAGGGTACAATGAGCAGTTCTTC.

This clonotype has a handful of counts. The genes are TRBV4-3 and TRBJ2-3; D call uncertain. V was shortened by 0 bases and J by 12 bases, with 19 bases between the two germline ends. The CDR3 extends over 15 amino acids. CDR1 is LGHNA and CDR2 is YSLEER in the germline V gene. The CDR3 loop is CASSQDPTGSYPQYF. The DNA of the CDR3 is TGCGCCAGCAGCCAAGACCCGACGGGTAGCTATCCACAGTATTTT.

In this sample, this clonotype turned up many times. The gene calls are TRBV5-4 and TRBJ2-3; D is unclear. Germline V CDR1 and CDR2: SGHNT, YYREEE (reference sequence). The CDR3 is made up of 16 amino acids. Trimming left V 4 bases short and J 0 bases short, with 15 bases between. CDR3 amino acids: CASSRRVMTSTDTQYF. The CDR3 DNA follows: TGTGCCAGCAGCCGTCGAGTCATGACTAGCACAGATACGCAGTATTTT.

Many counts were recorded for this clonotype. CDR3 coding DNA: TGTGCCAGCAGTTTAGGTTGGGCCTATAATTCACCCCTCCACTTT. Its protein is CASSLGWAYNSPLHF. V usage is TRBV12-3 or TRBV12-4 and J usage is TRBJ1-6; the D is unclear. V was shortened by 1 base and J by 2 bases, with 6 bases between the two germline ends. The CDR3 totals 15 residues.

This clonotype was detected ten times or more. The rearrangement joins TRBV4-3 to TRBJ1-1; a possible D gene is TRBD1 (5 bases). From germline, CDR1 is LGHNA and CDR2 YSLEER. The CDR3 extends over 15 amino acids. Trimming took 0 bases from V and 7 from J, leaving 15 bases between them. The CDR3 coding sequence is TGCGCCAGCAGCCAAGATCGGGGGACCGGCGGTGAAGCTTTCTTT. This encodes CASSQDRGTGGEAFF.

Ten or more counts support this clonotype. This rearrangement joins TRBV13 to TRBJ2-1, with D possibly matching TRBD1 (5 bases). Per the germline V gene, CDR1 is PRHDT and CDR2 is FYEKMQ (reference sequence). This CDR3 comprises 16 residues. V dropped 6 bases and J dropped 0 bases, with 15 bases sitting between them. The CDR3 sequence is CASSPQGASSYNEQFF. The CDR3 region has the DNA TGTGCCAGCAGTCCCCAAGGGGCGAGCTCCTACAATGAGCAGTTCTTC.

The V call is TRBV20-1, the J call TRBJ1-1; D gene unclear. From germline, CDR1 is DFQATT and CDR2 SNEGSKA (reference sequence). The ends were cut back, 7 bases at V and 3 bases at J, with 15 bases in the middle. The CDR3 totals 13 residues. CDR3 DNA sequence: TGCAGTGGCCTCGGCCACCTCCACACTGAAGCTTTCTTT. Translating gives CSGLGHLHTEAFF.

A few counts support this clonotype. The chain combines TRBV7-2 with TRBJ1-1; weak D call: TRBD1 (6 bases). There are 14 residues in the CDR3. CDR1 is SGHTA, CDR2 FQGNSA, per germline. V was cut by 5 bases and J by 5 bases, with 15 bases left in between. The CDR3 loop reads CASSRSGEGTEAFF. For the CDR3, the DNA is TGTGCCAGCAGCCGATCAGGGGAGGGGACTGAAGCTTTCTTT.

The chain carries TRBV6-2 or TRBV6-3 and TRBJ1-5, with a tentative D call TRBD1 (5 bases). The CDR3 consists of 15 residues. Germline V gene sequence: CDR1 MNHEY, CDR2 SVGEGT. V dropped 0 bases and J dropped 7 bases, with 13 bases sitting between them. CDR3 coding DNA: TGTGCCAGCAGTTACTCGATTAGGGGTAACCAGCCCCAGCATTTT. It codes for CASSYSIRGNQPQHF.

This clonotype was observed a handful of times. The genes are TRBV7-2 and TRBJ2-5; 9 nucleotides line up with TRBD1. The CDR3 is made up of 16 amino acids. Trimming at V came to 5 bases and at J to 1 base, leaving 8 bases not matched to a gene. Germline assignment: CDR1 SGHTA and CDR2 FQGNSA. The CDR3 here is CASSMTGGRGQETQYF. Here the CDR3 DNA reads TGTGCCAGCAGCATGACAGGGGGACGTGGCCAAGAGACCCAGTACTTC.

This clonotype was recorded at least ten times. The chain employs TRBV28 and TRBJ2-7, with D unclear. V was trimmed by 8 bases and J by 2 bases, leaving 13 bases between them. The CDR3 length is 13 residues. CDR1 is MDHEN, CDR2 SYDVKM, per germline. The CDR3 loop is CASDAGATYEQYF. DNA of the CDR3: TGTGCCAGCGATGCTGGCGCAACCTACGAGCAGTACTTC.

The gene calls are TRBV11-2 and TRBJ2-5, with D tentatively TRBD2 (6 bases). The ends were cut back, 1 base at V and 3 bases at J, with 9 bases in the middle. The germline V gene encodes CDR1 SGHAT and CDR2 FQNNGV. The CDR3 totals 14 residues. The CDR3 is CASSLGLDKETQYF. For the CDR3, the DNA is TGTGCCAGCAGCTTAGGACTAGATAAAGAGACCCAGTACTTC.

This clonotype has a count of ten or more. The junction differs from germline at one of its ends, possibly a read error. This chain links TRBV11-2 with TRBJ1-1; the D is unclear. CDR3 size: 13 residues. The germline V gene encodes CDR1 SGHAT and CDR2 FQNNGV. The CDR3 sequence: CASSLEHGLEAFF. The CDR3 DNA is TGTGCCAGCAGCCTAGAACACGGGCTTGAAGCTTTCTTT.

This clonotype was detected once. This may stem from a read error, because a much larger clone lies one nucleotide away. The rearrangement joins TRBV6-2 or TRBV6-3 to TRBJ2-4, with 8 bases aligning to TRBD2. The CDR3 covers 13 residues. Per the germline V gene, CDR1 is MNHEY and CDR2 is SVGEGT. J was trimmed by 6 bases and V by 8 bases; bases with no gene match: 6. CDR3 sequence (DNA): TGTGCCAGCCTCAGACGGGGGGGAAACATTCAGTACTTC. Translating gives CASLRRGGNIQYF.

This clonotype appeared many times. V usage is TRBV7-6 and J usage is TRBJ2-7, with a tentative D call TRBD1 (5 bases). Looked up from germline, CDR1 is SGHVS and CDR2 is FNYEAQ. This CDR3 region has 15 residues. Between the trimmed V and J ends, which lost 3 bases and 1 base, there was a span of 13 bases. CDR3 nucleotide sequence: TGTGCCAGCAGCTTTGGGGCTGGGGCATCCTACGAGCAGTACTTC. This gives the protein CASSFGAGASYEQYF.

This clonotype occurred many times. J is TRBJ2-3 and V is TRBV11-2; D is possibly TRBD1 (7 bases). V lost 5 bases and J 4 bases, leaving 19 bases between the germline ends. CDR1 SGHAT and CDR2 FQNNGV come from the germline V gene. The CDR3 is 16 residues long. For the CDR3, the DNA is TGTGCCAGCAGCCCTTCACCAGGGGGGCTTCCAGATACGCAGTATTTT. Amino acid sequence: CASSPSPGGLPDTQYF.

The chain combines TRBV29-1 with TRBJ2-5; D remains ambiguous. CDR3 size: 11 residues. The germline V and J ends were trimmed by 7 bases and 9 bases, with 15 bases remaining between them. Germline CDR1 SQVTM, CDR2 ANQGSEA. For the CDR3, the DNA is TGCAGCGCCCGAAGCTCCGCGTCCCAGTACTTC. Translating it yields CSARSSASQYF.